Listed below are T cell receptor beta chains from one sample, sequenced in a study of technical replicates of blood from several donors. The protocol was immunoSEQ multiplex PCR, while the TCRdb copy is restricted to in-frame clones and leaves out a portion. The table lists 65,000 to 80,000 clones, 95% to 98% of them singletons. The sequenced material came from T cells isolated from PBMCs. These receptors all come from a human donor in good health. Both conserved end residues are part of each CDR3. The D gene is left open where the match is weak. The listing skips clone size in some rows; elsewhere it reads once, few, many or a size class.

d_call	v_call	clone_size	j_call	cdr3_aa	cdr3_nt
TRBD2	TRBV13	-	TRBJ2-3	CASSLKREGFDTQYF	TGTGCCAGCAGCTTAAAACGGGAGGGGTTCGATACGCAGTATTTT
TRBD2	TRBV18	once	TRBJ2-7	CASSPSGPSYEQYF	TGTGCCAGCTCACCTAGCGGGCCTTCCTACGAGCAGTACTTC
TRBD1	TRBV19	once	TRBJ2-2	CASSKIQGKGNTGELFF	TGTGCCAGTAGTAAGATACAGGGGAAGGGGAACACCGGGGAGCTGTTTTTT
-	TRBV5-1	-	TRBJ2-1	CASSLTAYNEQFF	TGCGCCAGCAGCTTGACAGCCTACAATGAGCAGTTCTTC
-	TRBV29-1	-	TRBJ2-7	CSGLANEQYF	TGCAGCGGGCTAGCCAACGAGCAGTACTTC
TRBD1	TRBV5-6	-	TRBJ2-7	CASSLAAGGPYEQYF	TGTGCCAGCAGCTTGGCTGCAGGGGGTCCCTACGAGCAGTACTTC
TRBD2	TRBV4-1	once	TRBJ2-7	CASSQTSGYEQYF	TGCGCCAGCAGCCAAACTAGCGGGTACGAGCAGTACTTC
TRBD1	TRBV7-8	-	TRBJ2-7	CASSVRDRSYEQYF	TGTGCCAGCAGTGTCCGGGACAGGTCCTACGAGCAGTACTTC
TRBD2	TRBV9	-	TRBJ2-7	CASSPAGLAGTYEQYF	TGTGCCAGCAGCCCAGCGGGACTAGCGGGAACCTACGAGCAGTACTTC
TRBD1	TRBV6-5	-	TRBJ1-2	CASSYDGQGLNYGYTF	TGTGCCAGCAGTTACGATGGACAGGGTTTGAACTATGGCTACACCTTC
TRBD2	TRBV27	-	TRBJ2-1	CAAGGLAGYNEQFF	TGTGCCGCGGGGGGACTAGCGGGTTACAATGAGCAGTTCTTC
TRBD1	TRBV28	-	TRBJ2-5	CASSSGTGSETQYF	TGTGCCAGCAGTTCGGGGACAGGTTCGGAGACCCAGTACTTC
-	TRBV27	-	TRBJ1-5	CASSLSAGGNQPQHF	TGTGCCAGCAGTTTATCCGCAGGGGGCAATCAGCCCCAGCATTTT
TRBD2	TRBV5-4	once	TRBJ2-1	CASSFPREDNEQFF	TGTGCCAGCAGCTTCCCGCGGGAGGATAATGAGCAGTTCTTC
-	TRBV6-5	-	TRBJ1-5	CASTPRGYSNQPQHF	TGTGCCAGCACTCCGAGAGGCTATAGCAATCAGCCCCAGCATTTT
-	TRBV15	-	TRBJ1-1	CATSRDSIFGYTEAFF	TGTGCCACCAGCAGAGATTCGATATTCGGGTACACTGAAGCTTTCTTT
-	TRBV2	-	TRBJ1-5	CASSHLDTGRGQPQHF	TGTGCCAGCAGCCACCTTGATACAGGGAGGGGGCAGCCCCAGCATTTT
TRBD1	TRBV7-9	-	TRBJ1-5	CASSRGQYDQPQHF	TGTGCCAGCAGCCGGGGACAGTACGATCAGCCCCAGCATTTT
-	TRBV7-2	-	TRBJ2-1	CASSLASEQFF	TGTGCCAGCAGCTTAGCAAGCGAGCAGTTCTTC
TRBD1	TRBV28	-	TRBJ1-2	CSAERQGDGYTF	TGCTCCGCCGAGCGACAGGGTGACGGCTACACCTTC
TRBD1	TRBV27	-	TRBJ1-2	CASSFVGQGGSYGYTF	TGTGCCAGCAGTTTCGTCGGACAGGGAGGCTCCTATGGCTACACCTTC
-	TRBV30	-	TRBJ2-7	CAWSPSYNYEQYF	TGTGCCTGGAGTCCCTCGTATAACTACGAGCAGTACTTC
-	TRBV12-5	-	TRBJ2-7	CASGLEDGYEQYF	TGTGCTAGTGGTTTGGAAGACGGGTACGAGCAGTACTTC
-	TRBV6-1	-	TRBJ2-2	CASRGTYGELFF	TGTGCCAGCAGGGGGACATACGGGGAGCTGTTTTTT
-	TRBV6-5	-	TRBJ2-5	CASSYGERQETQYF	TGTGCCAGCAGTTACGGAGAGCGGCAAGAGACCCAGTACTTC
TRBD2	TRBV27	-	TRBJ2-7	CASTPIGRGDEQYF	TGTGCCAGCACCCCCATCGGGAGGGGTGACGAGCAGTACTTC
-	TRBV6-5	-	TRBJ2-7	CASSYSRLARSYEQYF	TGTGCCAGCAGTTACTCGCGGCTAGCGAGATCCTACGAGCAGTACTTC
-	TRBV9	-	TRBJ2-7	CASSVDTEGRGYEQYF	TGTGCCAGCAGCGTAGATACCGAAGGCAGGGGCTACGAGCAGTACTTC
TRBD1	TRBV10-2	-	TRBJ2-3	CASSELAGGAFTDTQYF	TGCGCCAGCAGTGAGTTGGCAGGGGGCGCCTTCACAGATACGCAGTATTTT
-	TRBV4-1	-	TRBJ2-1	CASSQAPLVDGEQFF	TGCGCCAGCAGCCAGGCCCCTCTAGTGGATGGTGAGCAGTTCTTC
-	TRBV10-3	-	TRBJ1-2	CAITRTGKNYGYTF	TGTGCCATCACCCGAACAGGGAAAAACTATGGCTACACCTTC
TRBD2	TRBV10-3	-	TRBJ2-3	CAISGATSGMGDTQYF	TGTGCCATCAGTGGGGCGACTAGCGGGATGGGAGATACGCAGTATTTT
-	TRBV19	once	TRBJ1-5	CAGGWASNQPQHF	TGTGCGGGGGGGTGGGCTAGCAATCAGCCCCAGCATTTT